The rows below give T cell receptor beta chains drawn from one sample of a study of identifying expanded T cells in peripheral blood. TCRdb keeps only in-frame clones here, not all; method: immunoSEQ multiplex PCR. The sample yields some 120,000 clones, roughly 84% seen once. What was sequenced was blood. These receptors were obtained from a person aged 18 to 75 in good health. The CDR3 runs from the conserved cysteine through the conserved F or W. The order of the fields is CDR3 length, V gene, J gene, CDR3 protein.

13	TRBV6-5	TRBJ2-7	CASSRTGTYEQYF
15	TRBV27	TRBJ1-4	CASSSLGATNEKLFF
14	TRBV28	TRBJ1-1	CASSGLTGVAEAFF
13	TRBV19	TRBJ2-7	CASSVHIDYEQYF
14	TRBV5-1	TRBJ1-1	CASSRRDLNTEAFF
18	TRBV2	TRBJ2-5	CASSEDNYLRDLGETQYF
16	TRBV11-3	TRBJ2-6	CASSLGYGSGANVLTF
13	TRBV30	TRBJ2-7	CAWSQGSGSQQYF
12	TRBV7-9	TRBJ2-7	CASNSGSYEQYF
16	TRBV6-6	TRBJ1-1	CASSWTGQGLGTEAFF
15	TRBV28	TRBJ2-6	CASRVRSSGANVLTF
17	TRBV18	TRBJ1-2	CASSATGARKGFDGYTF
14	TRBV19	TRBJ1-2	CASTISTDTMGYTF
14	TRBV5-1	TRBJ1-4	CASSFTGGYEKLFF
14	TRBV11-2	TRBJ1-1	CASSLEQGLTEAFF
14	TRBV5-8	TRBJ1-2	CASRRGDRSGGYTF
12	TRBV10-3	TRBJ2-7	CATRSPTYEQYF
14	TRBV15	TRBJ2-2	CATSGSTRVRELFF
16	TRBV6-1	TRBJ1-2	CASSESTSNRGHVYTF
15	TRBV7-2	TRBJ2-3	CASSFGLDRRDTQYF
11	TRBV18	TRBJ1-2	CASATGRGYTF
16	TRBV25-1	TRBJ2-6	CASSVDSHSGANVLTF
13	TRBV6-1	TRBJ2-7	CASQTGATYEQYF
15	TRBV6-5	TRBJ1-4	CASSYGGQYYEKLFF
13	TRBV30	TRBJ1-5	CAWRTGEFQPQHF
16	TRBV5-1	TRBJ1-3	CASSLGQGLSGNTIYF
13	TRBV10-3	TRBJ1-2	CAISGQGGNGYTF
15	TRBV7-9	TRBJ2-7	CASSLGRTGTYEQYF
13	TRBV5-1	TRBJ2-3	CASSSLVRDTQYF
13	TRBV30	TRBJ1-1	CAWTVSVNTEAFF
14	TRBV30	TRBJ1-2	CAWNMFRTNYGYTF
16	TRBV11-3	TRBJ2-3	CASSGAGTPSTDTQYF
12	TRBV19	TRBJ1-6	CASKTPNSPLHF
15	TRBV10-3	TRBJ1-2	CAISPIGGRNYGYTF
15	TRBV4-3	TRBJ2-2	CASSQDHRYTGELFF
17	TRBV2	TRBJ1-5	CASSNSGTSNPNQPQHF
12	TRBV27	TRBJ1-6	CASSLGNSPLHF
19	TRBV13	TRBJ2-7	CASSPATTGGPSNVYEQYF
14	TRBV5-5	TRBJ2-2	CASSLGRNTGELFF
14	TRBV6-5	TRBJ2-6	CASSYNSGANVLTF
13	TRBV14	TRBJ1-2	CASSQAHEDGYTF
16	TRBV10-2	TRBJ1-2	CASSEVATGGMGGYTF
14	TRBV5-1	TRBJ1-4	CASSLNAIDEKLFF
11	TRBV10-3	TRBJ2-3	CAISERVTQYF
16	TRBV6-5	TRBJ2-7	CASSYPGRTGSYEQYF
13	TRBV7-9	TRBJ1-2	CASSLGLGYGYTF
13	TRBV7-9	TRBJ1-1	CASSPGQAGRAFF
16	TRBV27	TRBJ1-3	CASIIPGQETGNTIYF
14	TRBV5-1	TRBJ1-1	CASSWGTGSAEAFF
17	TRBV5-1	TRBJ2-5	CASSPASGGQYQETQYF
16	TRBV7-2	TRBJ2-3	CASSLGYGPSTDTQYF
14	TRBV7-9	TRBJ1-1	CASSLSGQNTEAFF
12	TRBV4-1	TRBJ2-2	CASSQAGGELFF
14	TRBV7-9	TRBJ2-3	CASSLAQGADTQYF
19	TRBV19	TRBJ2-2	CASREPFGTGGVLAGELFF
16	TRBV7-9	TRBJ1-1	CASSPRDRVPNTEAFF